Shown below are 30 T cell receptor beta chains from a single sample sequenced in a study of CD8 T cells in ankylosing spondylitis. No antigen has been identified for these receptors. Using its own MiXCR run on the 5' RACE reads, TCRdb lists one record per CDR3 protein. The sample carries a few hundred thousand distinct CDR3 sequences, 20% to 25% recorded once. The study's findings and limits: Characteristic of ankylosing spondylitis blood, it appeared, was a TCR beta motif comprising roughly 8 highly homologous variants.

The sample comprised blood, either unsorted or a sorted T cell fraction (not recorded which). The receptors come from a male donor with ankylosing spondylitis.

This clonotype was observed many times. A read error may produce the germline difference seen at one junction end. This chain connects TRBV7-2 to TRBJ2-4; 9 nucleotides match TRBD2. The CDR3 has 13 amino acids. Germline-derived CDR1 and CDR2 are SGHTA and FQGNSA. DNA of the CDR3: TGTGCCAGCAGCTTACCTACTAGCGGGCATTGGAACTTC. As protein: CASSLPTSGHWNF.

This clonotype was seen only a few times. The chain recombines TRBV10-3 with TRBJ2-3; D not certain. CDR1 and CDR2 (germline): ENHRY, SYGVKD. The CDR3 sequence is 15 residues long. The ends were cut back, 3 bases at V and 2 bases at J, with 12 bases in the middle. CDR3 residues: CAISDPRDHTDTQYF. The CDR3 nucleotides read TGTGCCATCAGTGACCCACGTGACCACACAGATACGCAGTATTTT.

J is TRBJ2-1 and V is TRBV7-3; TRBD2 matches 7 bases. This CDR3 region has 16 residues. CDR1 is SGHTA, CDR2 FQGTGA, per germline. The trim removed 5 bases at V and 9 bases at J, leaving 16 bases unmatched. The CDR3 loop reads CASSPLAVPGKGEQFF. The CDR3 DNA reads as TGTGCCAGCAGCCCCCTAGCGGTCCCGGGGAAGGGTGAGCAGTTCTTC.

The chain carries TRBV3-1 and TRBJ1-2; 9 bases line up with TRBD1. CDR3 length equals 14 residues. Germline assignment: CDR1 LGHDT and CDR2 YNNKEL (reference sequence). V lost 0 bases and J lost 8; bases outside the gene matches: 4. The CDR3 DNA follows: TGTGCCAGCAGCCAAGATGCCGACAGGGGGGGCTACACCTTC. It translates to CASSQDADRGGYTF. The entire variable domain, with the rest obtained from reference TRBV3-1 and TRBJ1-2, is as follows: DTAVSQTPKYLVTQMGNDKSIKCEQNLGHDTMYWYKQDSKKFLKIMFSYNNKELIINETVPNRFSPKSPDKAHLNLHINSLELGDSAVYFCASSQDADRGGYTFGSGTRLTVV.

This clonotype was seen a handful of times. This chain links TRBV2 with TRBJ2-1, with D possibly being TRBD2 (6 bases). The V gene lost 2 bases and the J gene lost 6 bases, with 14 bases spanning the gap. This CDR3 has 15 residues. The V gene's germline CDR1 is SNHLY and CDR2 FYNNEI. For the CDR3, the DNA is TGTGCCAGCAGTGAATTAGTCGGGAGTGGCAATGAGCAGTTCTTC. It codes for CASSELVGSGNEQFF.

The chain is built from TRBV12-3 or TRBV12-4 and TRBJ2-2, with a tentative D call TRBD1 (6 bases). The CDR3 totals 14 residues. V was trimmed by 5 bases and J by 5 bases, leaving 12 bases between them. Written as DNA, the CDR3 is TGTGCCAGCAGTCCCAACAGGGTTACCGGGGAGCTGTTTTTT. Translation gives CASSPNRVTGELFF.

This clonotype was seen only a few times. The chain couples TRBV28 to TRBJ1-2, with D possibly being TRBD1 (6 bases). V lost 6 bases to trimming and J lost 6 bases, with 17 bases between them. The CDR3 contains 14 residues. Per the germline V gene, CDR1 is MDHEN and CDR2 is SYDVKM. CDR3 nucleotides: TGTGCCAGCAGACCCCGTTTGGGGGGCCATGGCTACACCTTC. Residues: CASRPRLGGHGYTF.

V usage is TRBV14 and J usage is TRBJ2-7, with D perhaps assigned TRBD1 or TRBD2 (5 bases each). Germline loops: CDR1 SGHDN, CDR2 FVKESK. Between the trimmed V and J ends, which lost 2 bases and 6 bases, there was a span of 17 bases. The CDR3 contains 15 residues. The CDR3: CASSQQVQAGGEQYF. In DNA form, the CDR3 reads TGTGCCAGCAGCCAACAGGTACAGGCTGGAGGCGAGCAGTACTTC.

The chain combines TRBV13 with TRBJ2-7; unclear D gene. Germline lookup yields CDR1 PRHDT and CDR2 FYEKMQ (reference sequence). The V and J ends lost 5 bases and 2 bases respectively, with 10 bases between them. The CDR3 loop spans 13 amino acids. The CDR3 nucleotides are TGTGCCAGCAGCCGCCAACCGCCCTACGAGCAGTACTTC. It translates to CASSRQPPYEQYF.

The genes are TRBV28 and TRBJ2-7, with a weak D call TRBD2 (6 bases). CDR3 length: 13 amino acids. Germline V gene data show CDR1 as MDHEN and CDR2 as SYDVKM. Trimming cost V 7 bases and J 7 bases, with 17 bases left between them. The CDR3 loop is CASTGGTIWEQYF. The CDR3 coding sequence is TGTGCCAGCACTGGCGGGACGATTTGGGAGCAGTACTTC.

The chain joins TRBV30 to TRBJ2-3; D unclear. V lost 7 bases to trimming and J lost 3 bases, with 14 bases between them. The length of the CDR3 is 13 residues. In germline, CDR1 is GTSNPN, CDR2 SVGIG (reference sequence). The CDR3 spells CASTSIGTDTQYF. The CDR3 region has the DNA TGTGCCTCCACGAGCATAGGGACAGATACGCAGTATTTT.

This clonotype appeared a single time. This chain uses TRBV24-1 with TRBJ2-1, with 10 bases that match TRBD2. The germline V gene encodes CDR1 KGHDR and CDR2 SFDVKD. The CDR3 is made up of 15 amino acids. J was trimmed by 5 bases and V by 7 bases; bases with no gene match: 7. The CDR3 DNA reads as TGTGCCACCAGAGCGGGAGGGGGGTCCGACAATGAGCAGTTCTTC. Protein: CATRAGGGSDNEQFF.

This clonotype was detected a few times. The chain links TRBV4-1 to TRBJ1-3; 9 bases line up with TRBD1. The germline V gene encodes CDR1 MGHRA and CDR2 YSYEKL. This CDR3 is 19 amino acids long. With V trimmed by 0 bases and J by 0 bases, 9 bases remained unmatched. The chain's CDR3 is CASSQDFNRGPYSGNTIYF. For the CDR3, the DNA is TGCGCCAGCAGCCAAGATTTTAACAGGGGGCCGTACTCTGGAAACACCATATATTTT.

The chain joins TRBV10-3 to TRBJ2-7, with TRBD1 as a possible D gene (6 bases). The CDR3 contains 16 residues. Trimming removed 0 bases at V and 7 bases at J, with 19 bases between. Germline V gene data show CDR1 as ENHRY and CDR2 as SYGVKD. This chain's CDR3 is CAISESGAPTFIEQYF. As DNA, the CDR3 is TGTGCCATCAGTGAGTCGGGGGCCCCCACATTTATTGAGCAGTACTTC.

This clonotype was found a few times. V gene TRBV28 combines with J gene TRBJ2-7; D is unresolved. Trimming stripped 3 bases from V and 6 bases from J, with 15 bases between. The V gene's germline CDR1 is MDHEN and CDR2 SYDVKM. The CDR3 consists of 14 residues. CDR3 bases: TGTGCCAGCAGTTTGACTCGACCCGCCAGCGAGCAGTACTTC. Amino acid sequence: CASSLTRPASEQYF.

About this clonotype itself: Its ends do not fully match the called genes, so a read error is possible. This rearrangement joins TRBV12-3 or TRBV12-4 to TRBJ2-2; no firm D call. The CDR3 covers 16 residues. The CDR3: CATSLLTAPGTGELFF. DNA of the CDR3: TGTGCCACCAGTTTACTGACGGCCCCGGGCACCGGGGAGCTGTTTTTT.

This clonotype has more than one count but fewer than ten. J is TRBJ2-3 and V is TRBV12-3 or TRBV12-4; weak D call: TRBD1 (6 bases). V was trimmed by 3 bases and J by 3 bases, leaving 10 bases between them. This CDR3 is 14 amino acids long. The chain's CDR3 is CASSFDQGTDTQYF. In DNA form, the CDR3 reads TGTGCCAGCAGTTTTGACCAGGGGACAGATACGCAGTATTTT.

Here the CDR3 reads CASSPLRGSGMSYEQYF. Here the CDR3 DNA reads TGTGCCAGCAGTCCACTCAGGGGTAGCGGGATGTCCTACGAGCAGTACTTC. The chain employs TRBV12-3 or TRBV12-4 and TRBJ2-7; the match to TRBD2 covers 8 bases. The CDR3 totals 17 residues. The ends lost 5 bases at V and 1 base at J; junction bases unmatched: 13.

This clonotype came up many times. The chain couples TRBV12-3 or TRBV12-4 to TRBJ2-1; a possible D gene is TRBD2 (5 bases). This CDR3 region has 15 residues. V was cut by 10 bases and J by 0 bases, with 16 bases left in between. DNA for the CDR3: TGTGCCACCATTAGGTTGCGGGTCTCCTACAATGAGCAGTTCTTC. Encoded protein: CATIRLRVSYNEQFF.

This clonotype has just a few counts. The rearrangement links TRBV20-1 to TRBJ1-2; D is ambiguous. CDR3 length: 12 residues. Germline V gene lookup returns CDR1 DFQATT and CDR2 SNEGSKA (reference sequence). With 5 bases removed from V and 2 bases from J, the gap between germline ends came to 9 bases. CDR3 sequence: CSAPSTNYGYTF. In DNA, the CDR3 is TGCAGTGCTCCCTCAACCAACTATGGCTACACCTTC.

This clonotype has a handful of counts. V is TRBV20-1 and J is TRBJ2-5, with 11 bases matching TRBD2. J gave up 4 bases and V 7 bases, and 5 bases lay outside the gene matches. Germline V gene data show CDR1 as DFQATT and CDR2 as SNEGSKA (reference sequence). The CDR3 length is 13 residues. CDR3 in DNA: TGCAGTGGCGGGACTAGCGGTTCAGAGACCCAGTACTTC. It codes for CSGGTSGSETQYF.

This chain links TRBV5-1 with TRBJ2-6, with D hard to call. Trimming stripped 0 bases from V and 2 bases from J, with 9 bases between. Germline assignment: CDR1 SGHRS and CDR2 YFSETQ. This CDR3 region has 16 residues. CDR3: CASSLDWLTGANVLTF. CDR3 coding DNA: TGCGCCAGCAGCTTGGATTGGTTGACTGGGGCCAACGTCCTGACTTTC.

The genes are TRBV19 and TRBJ2-6; TRBD1 agrees at 9 bases. J lost 2 bases, V lost 1 base, and 0 bases had no gene match. This CDR3 region has 16 residues. CDR1 LNHDA and CDR2 SQIVND come from the germline V gene (reference sequence). The CDR3 is CASSIGQGAGANVLTF. The CDR3 DNA reads TGTGCCAGTAGTATAGGACAGGGGGCTGGGGCCAACGTCCTGACTTTC.

This clonotype was counted only a few times. This chain joins TRBV29-1 and TRBJ1-1, with D hard to call. The CDR3 extends over 14 amino acids. Looked up from germline, CDR1 is SQVTM and CDR2 is ANQGSEA. The V end was cut by 7 bases, the J end by 0 bases, with 15 bases between. DNA of the CDR3: TGCAGCGGCCAATTAGCCCGGTTGAACACTGAAGCTTTCTTT. Protein product: CSGQLARLNTEAFF.

This clonotype turned up a few times. The CDR3 spells CSASAGLAFSDTQYF. In DNA, the CDR3 is TGCAGTGCTAGCGCGGGACTAGCGTTTTCGGATACGCAGTATTTT. The gene calls are TRBV20-1 and TRBJ2-3; 10 nucleotides agree with TRBD2. The CDR3 covers 15 residues. Germline assignment: CDR1 DFQATT and CDR2 SNEGSKA (reference sequence). V shed 3 bases, J shed 6 bases, and the junction held 9 bases outside the gene matches.

A few counts support this clonotype. The CDR3 loop is CSVDKREAPETQYF. The CDR3 DNA reads TGCAGCGTTGATAAGCGGGAGGCCCCAGAGACCCAGTACTTC. The V gene is TRBV29-1, the J gene TRBJ2-5, with 9 nucleotides matching TRBD2. Germline V CDR1 and CDR2: SQVTM, ANQGSEA. The CDR3 has 14 amino acids. Trimming removed 3 bases from V and 4 bases from J; junction bases left unmatched: 6.

The chain links TRBV20-1 to TRBJ1-3; D is perhaps TRBD1 (5 bases). CDR1 is DFQATT, CDR2 SNEGSKA, per germline (reference sequence). The CDR3 runs 15 residues. Trimming removed 3 bases from V and 2 bases from J, with 14 bases in between. CDR3: CSASAYGQAGNTIYF. The DNA of the CDR3 is TGCAGTGCTAGTGCGTACGGACAAGCTGGAAACACCATATATTTT.

The chain is built from TRBV2 and TRBJ2-3; the match to TRBD2 covers 9 bases. The length of the CDR3 is 15 residues. J gave up 1 base and V 8 bases, and 7 bases lay outside the gene matches. The germline gives CDR1 SNHLY, CDR2 FYNNEI. The CDR3: CASPQAGGGTDTQYF. DNA of the CDR3: TGTGCCAGCCCCCAGGCGGGAGGGGGCACAGATACGCAGTATTTT.

This clonotype came up a few times. The gene calls are TRBV5-5 and TRBJ2-2, with 10 positions matching TRBD1. Germline V CDR1 and CDR2: SGHKS, YYEKEE (reference sequence). CDR3 size: 16 residues. J gave up 4 bases and V 4 bases, and 7 bases lay outside the gene matches. The CDR3 loop reads CASSMDRGSGTGELFF. In DNA form, the CDR3 reads TGTGCCAGCAGCATGGACAGGGGGTCAGGCACCGGGGAGCTGTTTTTT.

This CDR3 is CASSESRASGSRELFF. CDR3 in DNA: TGCGCCAGCAGTGAGTCGCGGGCTAGCGGGAGCCGGGAGCTGTTTTTT. The chain recombines TRBV10-2 with TRBJ2-2; 10 nucleotides match TRBD2. Trimming took 0 bases from V and 9 from J; bases not matched to a gene: 7. The CDR3 spans 16 residues. Per the germline V gene, CDR1 is WSHSY and CDR2 is SAAADI.